The rows below give T cell receptor beta chains drawn from one sample of a study of control samples from healthy donors and cancer patients. The repertoire was sequenced with immunoSEQ multiplex PCR; TCRdb's copy has only in-frame clones and lacks some. This table has 75,000 to 95,000 clones, 70% to 90% appearing once. The sample was blood. These receptors were collected from a woman aged 45-65 years in good health. The CDR3 runs from the conserved cysteine through the conserved F or W. Each record gives: V gene, J gene, clone size, D gene, CDR3 length, CDR3 DNA, CDR3 protein. The D gene is left open where the match is weak. Not every row has a clone size; where given, it reads once, few, many or a size class.

v_gene: TRBV6-5; j_gene: TRBJ1-4; abundance: .; d_gene: .; len: 14; CDR3nt: TGTGCCAGCAGTTCAGGGGCCACTAATGAAAAACTGTTTTTT; CDR3aa: CASSSGATNEKLFF
v_gene: TRBV19; j_gene: TRBJ1-5; abundance: .; d_gene: .; len: 12; CDR3nt: TGTGCCAGTCATAAGAGCAATCAGCCCCAGCATTTT; CDR3aa: CASHKSNQPQHF
v_gene: TRBV2; j_gene: TRBJ2-7; abundance: .; d_gene: .; len: 13; CDR3nt: TGTGCCAGCAGCGAAGATTACTCCTACGAGCAGTACTTC; CDR3aa: CASSEDYSYEQYF
v_gene: TRBV23-1; j_gene: TRBJ1-5; abundance: .; d_gene: .; len: 14; CDR3nt: TGCGCCAGCCTCGGGTGTCGAGGCAATCAGCCCCAGCATTTT; CDR3aa: CASLGCRGNQPQHF
v_gene: TRBV11-2; j_gene: TRBJ2-3; abundance: .; d_gene: TRBD2; len: 16; CDR3nt: TGTGCCAGCAGCTTAGATCTAGCGGGGGTTACAGATACGCAGTATTTT; CDR3aa: CASSLDLAGVTDTQYF
v_gene: TRBV7-2; j_gene: TRBJ1-4; abundance: .; d_gene: TRBD1; len: 14; CDR3nt: TGTGCCAGCAGAAGCCGACAGGGCAGCGAAAAACTGTTTTTT; CDR3aa: CASRSRQGSEKLFF
v_gene: TRBV25-1; j_gene: TRBJ2-3; abundance: .; d_gene: TRBD1; len: 15; CDR3nt: TGTGCCAGCAGTGAATTGTTGGGGGACAGTAATACGCAGTATTTT; CDR3aa: CASSELLGDSNTQYF
v_gene: TRBV6-1; j_gene: TRBJ2-7; abundance: few; d_gene: .; len: 15; CDR3nt: TGTGCCAGCAGTGAACGGGTATGGGAGACCTACGAGCAGTACTTC; CDR3aa: CASSERVWETYEQYF
v_gene: TRBV28; j_gene: TRBJ1-1; abundance: .; d_gene: .; len: 13; CDR3nt: TGTGCCAGCTACCACCGGGGGTTCACTGAAGCTTTCTTT; CDR3aa: CASYHRGFTEAFF
v_gene: TRBV4-1; j_gene: TRBJ1-1; abundance: few; d_gene: TRBD1; len: 13; CDR3nt: TGCGCCAGCAGCCAGGCGGGACAGAATGAAGCTTTCTTT; CDR3aa: CASSQAGQNEAFF
v_gene: TRBV28; j_gene: TRBJ2-7; abundance: .; d_gene: .; len: 14; CDR3nt: TGTGCCAGCAGTTTATGGGGGGCATTGAACGAGCAGTACTTC; CDR3aa: CASSLWGALNEQYF
v_gene: TRBV21-1; j_gene: TRBJ1-5; abundance: .; d_gene: .; len: 18; CDR3nt: TGTGCCAGCAGCCGAGCGGACAGCTTACCTTATAGCAATCAGCCCCAGCATTTT; CDR3aa: CASSRADSLPYSNQPQHF
v_gene: TRBV15; j_gene: TRBJ1-5; abundance: once; d_gene: .; len: 17; CDR3nt: TGTGCCACCAGCAAAACGTTGCAGTCGTATAGCAATCAGCCCCAGCATTTT; CDR3aa: CATSKTLQSYSNQPQHF
v_gene: TRBV7-2; j_gene: TRBJ1-5; abundance: .; d_gene: .; len: 15; CDR3nt: TGTGCCAGCAGCTTAGAATCTGGGGTAGGCCAGCCCCAGCATTTT; CDR3aa: CASSLESGVGQPQHF
v_gene: TRBV29-1; j_gene: TRBJ1-3; abundance: .; d_gene: .; len: 13; CDR3nt: TGCAGCGTCCAGGGCCACTCTGGAAACACCATATATTTT; CDR3aa: CSVQGHSGNTIYF
v_gene: TRBV5-1; j_gene: TRBJ1-4; abundance: .; d_gene: .; len: 18; CDR3nt: TGCGCCAGCAGCTTGAGGGGCTTCGACAGGAGTGCAATTGAAAAACTGTTTTTT; CDR3aa: CASSLRGFDRSAIEKLFF
v_gene: TRBV5-1; j_gene: TRBJ1-6; abundance: .; d_gene: TRBD1; len: 15; CDR3nt: TGCGCCAGCAGCTTGCTTTCAGGGGGTTTTTCACCCCTCCACTTT; CDR3aa: CASSLLSGGFSPLHF
v_gene: TRBV6-1; j_gene: TRBJ2-3; abundance: .; d_gene: TRBD2; len: 18; CDR3nt: TGTGCCAGCAGTGTCCTCGCCTTACTAGCGGGGGGTGCAGATACGCAGTATTTT; CDR3aa: CASSVLALLAGGADTQYF
v_gene: TRBV10-3; j_gene: TRBJ2-7; abundance: .; d_gene: .; len: 12; CDR3nt: TGTGCCATCAGTGGAGGGGGGGACGAGCAGTACTTC; CDR3aa: CAISGGGDEQYF
v_gene: TRBV29-1; j_gene: TRBJ2-1; abundance: once; d_gene: TRBD1; len: 14; CDR3nt: TGCAGCGCCTCAACAGGGGCGACCTACAATGAGCAGTTCTTC; CDR3aa: CSASTGATYNEQFF
v_gene: TRBV19; j_gene: TRBJ1-1; abundance: .; d_gene: .; len: 12; CDR3nt: TGTGCCAGTAGTATAGATGGAACTGAAGCTTTCTTT; CDR3aa: CASSIDGTEAFF
v_gene: TRBV14; j_gene: TRBJ2-1; abundance: .; d_gene: .; len: 18; CDR3nt: TGTGCCAGTACCGACGAGGACAACACGTCGAGCTCCTACAATGAGCAGTTCTTC; CDR3aa: CASTDEDNTSSSYNEQFF
v_gene: TRBV12-5; j_gene: TRBJ2-7; abundance: .; d_gene: .; len: 15; CDR3nt: TGTGCTAGTGGTCCCTCGGAGGGACTGCCATACGAGCAGTACTTC; CDR3aa: CASGPSEGLPYEQYF
v_gene: TRBV6-5; j_gene: TRBJ1-4; abundance: .; d_gene: .; len: 14; CDR3nt: TGTGCCAGCAGTTACCAGGTGGTGGGTGAAAAACTGTTTTTT; CDR3aa: CASSYQVVGEKLFF
v_gene: TRBV2; j_gene: TRBJ2-1; abundance: .; d_gene: TRBD1; len: 13; CDR3nt: TGTGCCAGCAGTGAAGACCAGGGGGATGAGCAGTTCTTC; CDR3aa: CASSEDQGDEQFF
v_gene: TRBV5-4; j_gene: TRBJ1-4; abundance: .; d_gene: .; len: 14; CDR3nt: TGTGCCAGCAGCTTCCGTGGGGATGATGAAAAACTGTTTTTT; CDR3aa: CASSFRGDDEKLFF
v_gene: TRBV7-8; j_gene: TRBJ2-3; abundance: .; d_gene: .; len: 16; CDR3nt: TGTGCCAGCAGCTTTACGAGACAGAGTTACACAGATACGCAGTATTTT; CDR3aa: CASSFTRQSYTDTQYF
v_gene: TRBV29-1; j_gene: TRBJ2-3; abundance: .; d_gene: TRBD1; len: 14; CDR3nt: TGCAGCGGCATGGGGACAGGGAGCGGGGATACGCAGTATTTT; CDR3aa: CSGMGTGSGDTQYF
v_gene: TRBV6-5; j_gene: TRBJ1-2; abundance: .; d_gene: TRBD1; len: 15; CDR3nt: TGTGCCAGCAGTCCCCCGGGACAGGTGAGGGGTGGCTACACCTTC; CDR3aa: CASSPPGQVRGGYTF
v_gene: TRBV5-8; j_gene: TRBJ2-3; abundance: .; d_gene: TRBD1; len: 16; CDR3nt: TGTGCCAGCAGCTTGGTAGGACAGGGGGCAGGGGATACGCAGTATTTT; CDR3aa: CASSLVGQGAGDTQYF
v_gene: TRBV5-4; j_gene: TRBJ1-5; abundance: .; d_gene: .; len: 15; CDR3nt: TGTGCCAGCACCCCCCCCCAGGGAGTAGGACAGCCCCAGCATTTT; CDR3aa: CASTPPQGVGQPQHF
v_gene: TRBV30; j_gene: TRBJ1-5; abundance: .; d_gene: .; len: 14; CDR3nt: TGTGCTTCGACAAGGCCAGGGGGCAATCAGCCCCAGCATTTT; CDR3aa: CASTRPGGNQPQHF
v_gene: TRBV11-3; j_gene: TRBJ2-2; abundance: .; d_gene: TRBD2; len: 15; CDR3nt: TGTGCCAGCAGCCGCGGGGGGGCTAACACCGGGGAGCTGTTTTTT; CDR3aa: CASSRGGANTGELFF
v_gene: TRBV3-1/TRBV3-2; j_gene: TRBJ2-1; abundance: .; d_gene: TRBD2; len: 15; CDR3nt: TGTGCCAGCAGCCATTCGGCTAGCGGTTACAATGAGCAGTTCTTC; CDR3aa: CASSHSASGYNEQFF
v_gene: TRBV7-9; j_gene: TRBJ1-3; abundance: .; d_gene: .; len: 16; CDR3nt: TGTGCCAGCAGCTTAGCGCCGGCAGGGGCAGGAAACACCATATATTTT; CDR3aa: CASSLAPAGAGNTIYF
v_gene: TRBV3-1/TRBV3-2; j_gene: TRBJ1-2; abundance: few; d_gene: .; len: 11; CDR3nt: TGTGCCAGCAGCCAAGGGTGGGGCTACACCTTC; CDR3aa: CASSQGWGYTF
v_gene: TRBV3-1/TRBV3-2; j_gene: TRBJ2-3; abundance: .; d_gene: .; len: 17; CDR3nt: TGTGCCAGCAGCTCCCGCCCTTCCGCGGCTGGGATCGTGGCGCAGTATTTT; CDR3aa: CASSSRPSAAGIVAQYF
v_gene: TRBV3-1/TRBV3-2; j_gene: TRBJ1-4; abundance: .; d_gene: TRBD1; len: 13; CDR3nt: TGTGCCAGCAGCCATTCGGACAGGGAAAAACTGTTTTTT; CDR3aa: CASSHSDREKLFF
v_gene: TRBV7-2; j_gene: TRBJ2-1; abundance: .; d_gene: .; len: 12; CDR3nt: TGTGCCAGCAGCTTCACGGCGTTTAGTAAGTTCTTC; CDR3aa: CASSFTAFSKFF
v_gene: TRBV7-6; j_gene: TRBJ1-1; abundance: .; d_gene: .; len: 13; CDR3nt: TGTGCCAGCAGCCCAGACCTGAGGGGGGAAGCTTTCTTT; CDR3aa: CASSPDLRGEAFF
v_gene: TRBV11-2; j_gene: TRBJ2-3; abundance: .; d_gene: .; len: 18; CDR3nt: TGTGCCAGCAGCTTAGAGGGTCAGGGAGGATCTACGGCAGATACGCAGTATTTT; CDR3aa: CASSLEGQGGSTADTQYF
v_gene: TRBV2; j_gene: TRBJ1-4; abundance: .; d_gene: .; len: 14; CDR3nt: TGTGCCAGTTGGCGGGACACGGGGGATGAAAAACTGTTTTTT; CDR3aa: CASWRDTGDEKLFF
v_gene: TRBV30; j_gene: TRBJ1-3; abundance: .; d_gene: .; len: 18; CDR3nt: TGTGCCTGGAGTGTCTGGTCACGAACGCGAGGGCTGGAAAACACCATATATTTT; CDR3aa: CAWSVWSRTRGLENTIYF
v_gene: TRBV2; j_gene: TRBJ1-1; abundance: .; d_gene: .; len: 15; CDR3nt: TGTGCCAGCAGTGAGCGGTACGGGGCCAGGACTGAAGCTTTCTTT; CDR3aa: CASSERYGARTEAFF
v_gene: TRBV15; j_gene: TRBJ2-1; abundance: once; d_gene: .; len: 14; CDR3nt: TGTGCCACCAGCAGAGATCAAGGGGACAATGAGCAGTTCTTC; CDR3aa: CATSRDQGDNEQFF
v_gene: TRBV5-1; j_gene: TRBJ1-4; abundance: .; d_gene: TRBD1; len: 14; CDR3nt: TGCGCCAGCAGACGGGACAGCTTTAATGAAAAACTGTTTTTT; CDR3aa: CASRRDSFNEKLFF
v_gene: TRBV5-6; j_gene: TRBJ2-3; abundance: .; d_gene: .; len: 15; CDR3nt: TGTGCCAGCAGCAGGAGGGGGGCCTTAACAGATACGCAGTATTTT; CDR3aa: CASSRRGALTDTQYF
v_gene: TRBV3-1/TRBV3-2; j_gene: TRBJ2-1; abundance: .; d_gene: .; len: 15; CDR3nt: TGTGCCAGCAGCCTTACTAGCACCCCCTACAATGAGCAGTTCTTC; CDR3aa: CASSLTSTPYNEQFF
v_gene: TRBV6-5; j_gene: TRBJ2-7; abundance: once; d_gene: .; len: 14; CDR3nt: TGTGCCAGCTCTATAGGGGGGTTCTCCTACGAGCAGTACTTC; CDR3aa: CASSIGGFSYEQYF
v_gene: TRBV27; j_gene: TRBJ1-1; abundance: .; d_gene: .; len: 12; CDR3nt: TGTGCCACCCGAGACCCAGCCACTGAAGCTTTCTTT; CDR3aa: CATRDPATEAFF
v_gene: TRBV19; j_gene: TRBJ1-3; abundance: .; d_gene: .; len: 16; CDR3nt: TGTGCCAGTAACTCCGGGGGAGGGAGGTCTGGAAACACCATATATTTT; CDR3aa: CASNSGGGRSGNTIYF
v_gene: TRBV11-2; j_gene: TRBJ2-2; abundance: .; d_gene: .; len: 19; CDR3nt: TGTGCCAGCAGCTTTCGTCGGGGGACCGAGCTAGCGAACACCGGGGAGCTGTTTTTT; CDR3aa: CASSFRRGTELANTGELFF
v_gene: TRBV7-9; j_gene: TRBJ1-1; abundance: .; d_gene: .; len: 14; CDR3nt: TGTGCCAGCAGCCTTAGCAGCATGAACACTGAAGCTTTCTTT; CDR3aa: CASSLSSMNTEAFF
v_gene: TRBV7-8; j_gene: TRBJ1-1; abundance: .; d_gene: .; len: 12; CDR3nt: TGTGCCAGCAGGTCGGGGTACACTGAAGCTTTCTTT; CDR3aa: CASRSGYTEAFF